The 31 T cell receptor beta chains reported below all come from one sample, sequenced in a study of T cell repertoires in cytomegalovirus infection. No antigen has been assigned to these receptors. TCRdb ran MiXCR on the reads and lists one entry per CDR3 protein. The data hold just under 500,000 distinct CDR3 sequences, with 30% to 35% observed a single time. The sequencing here drew on cultured PBMCs, taken from culture after CMV antigen stimulation. The receptors were sampled from a human donor in good health (CMV status not recorded). Some clones in this sample may be carry-over from other donors' samples.

This clonotype occurred many times. The chain has TRBV7-2 and TRBJ1-1; a weak D match, TRBD1 (6 bases). The CDR3 has 17 amino acids. The germline V and J ends were trimmed by 1 base and 0 bases, with 15 bases remaining between them. Germline CDR1 reads SGHTA; CDR2 reads FQGNSA. This CDR3 reads CASSLGRTAFMNTEAFF. In DNA form, the CDR3 reads TGTGCCAGCAGCTTAGGCCGGACAGCTTTTATGAACACTGAAGCTTTCTTT.

The gene calls are TRBV29-1 and TRBJ1-2, with D hard to call. Germline V gives CDR1 SQVTM, CDR2 ANQGSEA. Trimming pared 7 bases from V and 0 bases from J, leaving 12 bases between. There are 13 residues in the CDR3. The CDR3 here is CSARYASNYGYTF. The CDR3 DNA sequence: TGCAGCGCCCGCTACGCCTCTAACTATGGCTACACCTTC.

This chain joins TRBV7-2 and TRBJ2-1; tentative D call: TRBD2 (5 bases). Between the trimmed V and J ends, which lost 5 bases and 6 bases, there was a span of 17 bases. CDR1 SGHTA and CDR2 FQGNSA come from the germline V gene. This CDR3 spans 15 amino acids. CDR3 residues: CASSVDSTPPNEQFF. As DNA, the CDR3 is TGTGCCAGCAGCGTGGACTCGACCCCACCCAATGAGCAGTTCTTC.

This sequence joins TRBV6-2 or TRBV6-3 and TRBJ2-7, with 7 bases aligning to TRBD2. The CDR3 has 14 residues. The J segment lost 2 bases and the V segment lost 6 bases, leaving 7 bases of the junction unmatched. Germline V gene lookup returns CDR1 MNHEY and CDR2 SVGEGT. This CDR3 reads CASRDPSGTYEQYV. CDR3 in DNA: TGTGCCAGCAGGGATCCCAGCGGGACCTACGAGCAGTACGTC.

This chain uses TRBV4-3 with TRBJ1-1; 9 bases are a match to TRBD1. The CDR3 length is 16 residues. J was trimmed by 7 bases and V by 0 bases; bases with no gene match: 9. Per germline, CDR1 LGHNA and CDR2 YSLEER. CDR3 DNA sequence: TGCGCCAGCAGCCAAGATGGCGGGACAGGGAGGAATGAAGCTTTCTTT. Amino acid sequence: CASSQDGGTGRNEAFF.

This clonotype was recorded many times. This chain uses TRBV7-2 with TRBJ2-1; 11 bases agree with TRBD2. V lost 4 bases and J lost 0; bases outside the gene matches: 17. CDR1 SGHTA and CDR2 FQGNSA come from the germline V gene. The CDR3 sequence is 21 residues long. The CDR3 coding sequence is TGTGCCAGCAGCTCTCCCGACCCACTAGCGGGAGAGGTCGGCTCCTACAATGAGCAGTTCTTC. Residues: CASSSPDPLAGEVGSYNEQFF.

The V gene is TRBV6-2 or TRBV6-3, the J gene TRBJ2-7; no firm D call. This CDR3 has 12 residues. Per germline, CDR1 MNHEY and CDR2 SVGEGT. Trimming removed 6 bases from V and 1 base from J, with 7 bases in between. Here the CDR3 reads CASSQNSYEQYV. DNA for the CDR3: TGTGCCAGCAGCCAAAATTCCTACGAGCAGTACGTC.

The V gene is TRBV20-1, the J gene TRBJ2-3, with 7 bases aligning to TRBD2. The CDR3 consists of 16 residues. Losses at the gene ends were 0 bases for V and 0 bases for J; bases not matched to a gene: 6. Germline CDR1 is DFQATT and CDR2 is SNEGSKA (reference sequence). For the CDR3, the DNA is TGCAGTGCTAGAGATTATAATAGCGGGAGCACAGATACGCAGTATTTT. This encodes CSARDYNSGSTDTQYF.

This clonotype was detected a few times. The J gene is TRBJ2-2, the V gene TRBV7-3; D is unclear. Germline V CDR1 and CDR2: SGHTA, FQGTGA. The CDR3 sequence is 14 residues long. Trimming stripped 5 bases from V and 6 bases from J, with 13 bases between. CDR3: CASSPTMSAGELFF. CDR3 nucleotides: TGTGCCAGCAGCCCTACGATGTCAGCCGGGGAGCTGTTTTTT.

This chain uses TRBV6-5 with TRBJ2-3; TRBD2 matches at 8 bases. Unmatched junction bases numbered 10, after V lost 5 bases and J lost 0 bases. Per germline, CDR1 MNHEY and CDR2 SVGAGI. The CDR3 extends over 17 amino acids. In DNA form, the CDR3 reads TGTGCCAGCAGTCGCCAATTAGCGGGGACTAGCACAGATACGCAGTATTTT. Protein: CASSRQLAGTSTDTQYF.

This clonotype has a handful of counts. The rearrangement uses TRBV7-2 and TRBJ2-5, with D possibly matching TRBD2 (6 bases). Trimming took 6 bases from V and 4 from J, leaving 21 bases between them. The germline V gene has CDR1 SGHTA and CDR2 FQGNSA. CDR3 size: 16 residues. CDR3 nucleotide sequence: TGTGCCAGCAGTCTGGCCCCGGGAGAACCCCGAGAGACCCAGTACTTC. This encodes CASSLAPGEPRETQYF.

The CDR3 reads CSVQGRMNTEAFF. The CDR3 DNA sequence: TGCAGCGTGCAGGGACGGATGAACACTGAAGCTTTCTTT. V gene TRBV29-1 combines with J gene TRBJ1-1; D perhaps matches TRBD1 (5 bases). CDR1 and CDR2 from the germline V gene are SQVTM and ANQGSEA. The CDR3 sequence is 13 residues long. Deletions cut 6 bases from V and 0 bases from J, with 11 bases between.

This chain links TRBV25-1 with TRBJ2-7, with D maybe TRBD1 (6 bases). V gave up 11 bases and J gave up 3 bases, with 20 bases separating them. The CDR3 is 14 residues long. The germline gives CDR1 MGHDK, CDR2 SYGVNS. Written as DNA, the CDR3 is TGTGCCGCCCACAGGGCCACTTCGAGCTACGAGCAGTACGTC. As protein: CAAHRATSSYEQYV.

The genes are TRBV7-2 and TRBJ1-1; D remains unclear. V lost 4 bases and J 11 bases, leaving 20 bases between the germline ends. This CDR3 is 14 amino acids long. The germline V gene has CDR1 SGHTA and CDR2 FQGNSA. The CDR3 region is CASSSRKATASAFF. The CDR3 region has the DNA TGTGCCAGCAGCTCCCGAAAGGCGACCGCAAGCGCTTTCTTT.

To note about this clonotype: One end of the junction does not line up with germline, which may come from a read error. The chain links TRBV18 to TRBJ2-7; possible D gene TRBD1, 6 bases. CDR3 length equals 13 residues. Germline CDR1 is KGHSH and CDR2 is LQKENI. The CDR3 loop reads CASSPQGTYEQYF. CDR3 coding DNA: TGTGCCAGCTCCCCACAGGGAACTTACGAGCAGTACTTC. The full variable domain, completed using reference TRBV18 and TRBJ2-7, is NAGVMQNPRHLVRRRGQEARLRCSPMKGHSHVYWYRQLPEEGLKFMVYLQKENIIDESGMPKERFSAEFPKEGPSILRIQQVVRGDSAAYFCASSPQGTYEQYFGPGTRLTVT.

The J gene is TRBJ2-7, the V gene TRBV7-8; no reliable D call. The germline V and J ends were trimmed by 4 bases and 3 bases, with 7 bases remaining between them. Germline CDR1 is SGHVS and CDR2 is FQNEAQ. This CDR3 has 12 amino acids. Written as DNA, the CDR3 is TGTGCCAGCAGCTCGACCCGCTACGAGCAGTACGTC. Its protein product is CASSSTRYEQYV.

This clonotype showed up just a few times. This chain joins TRBV14 and TRBJ1-4; D call uncertain. The CDR3 runs to 13 residues. Looked up from germline, CDR1 is SGHDN and CDR2 is FVKESK. Trimming left V 2 bases short and J 10 bases short, with 11 bases between. The CDR3 nucleotides are TGTGCCAGCAGCCAAAACCCCTCCGGAAAACTGTTTTTT. It is translated as CASSQNPSGKLFF.

Many counts were recorded for this clonotype. V usage is TRBV7-8 and J usage is TRBJ2-1; 7 nucleotides line up with TRBD1. V lost 7 bases to trimming and J lost 8 bases; unmatched junction nucleotides: 14. The CDR3 totals 15 residues. Looked up from germline, CDR1 is SGHVS and CDR2 is FQNEAQ. The CDR3 sequence is CASTTGTGALDEQFF. In nucleotides, the CDR3 is TGTGCCAGCACGACCGGAACAGGGGCGCTGGATGAGCAGTTCTTC. The variable domain in full, with the rest retrieved from reference TRBV7-8 and TRBJ2-1, is GAGVSQSPRYKVAKRGQDVALRCDPISGHVSLFWYQQALGQGPEFLTYFQNEAQLDKSGLPSDRFFAERPEGSVSTLKIQRTQQEDSAVYLCASTTGTGALDEQFFGPGTRLTVL.

The CDR3 nucleotides are TGTGCCAGCAGTTTGGGACAGGGAGAAAGCAATCAGCCCCAGCATTTT. This translates into CASSLGQGESNQPQHF. The chain joins TRBV12-3 or TRBV12-4 to TRBJ1-5, with 9 nucleotides matching TRBD1. The CDR3 has 16 amino acids. Unmatched junction bases numbered 4, after V lost 3 bases and J lost 1 base.

This clonotype was recorded a few times. The J gene is TRBJ1-1, the V gene TRBV6-5; D remains ambiguous. The CDR3 totals 14 residues. CDR1 and CDR2 (germline): MNHEY, SVGAGI. V was trimmed by 2 bases and J by 7 bases, leaving 14 bases between them. The CDR3 DNA is TGTGCCAGCAGTTACGCGCAGGCGGACCTTGAAGCTTTCTTT. Its translation: CASSYAQADLEAFF.

This chain links TRBV12-3 or TRBV12-4 with TRBJ2-1; no reliable D call. The CDR3 is 13 amino acids. The V gene lost 1 base and the J gene lost 11 bases, with 12 bases spanning the gap. The CDR3 nucleotides are TGTGCCAGCAGTTTAGGGCAGGCTTTTAAGCAGTTCTTC. It codes for CASSLGQAFKQFF.

V gene TRBV7-9 combines with J gene TRBJ2-1; 10 nucleotides line up with TRBD2. The CDR3 totals 15 residues. The V gene's germline CDR1 is SEHNR and CDR2 FQNEAQ (reference sequence). The V segment lost 2 bases and the J segment 4 bases; nucleotides outside the gene matches: 2. The CDR3: CASSLPLAGYNEQFF. The CDR3 nucleotides are TGTGCCAGCAGCTTACCACTAGCGGGGTACAATGAGCAGTTCTTC.

This clonotype was counted only a few times. The gene calls are TRBV7-6 and TRBJ2-1; unclear D gene. The CDR3 length is 12 residues. CDR1 is SGHVS, CDR2 FNYEAQ, per germline. Trimming removed 0 bases from V and 9 bases from J, with 6 bases in between. The CDR3 loop reads CASSLARTEQFF. The CDR3, as DNA: TGTGCCAGCAGCTTAGCGAGGACTGAGCAGTTCTTC.

The genes are TRBV30 and TRBJ2-1; 7 positions agree with TRBD2. This CDR3 comprises 13 residues. The trim removed 5 bases at V and 10 bases at J, leaving 11 bases unmatched. CDR1 and CDR2 (germline): GTSNPN, SVGIG (reference sequence). The CDR3 bases are TGTGCCTGGGGGGGGAGCGGGAAGGGCGAGCAGTTCTTC. Encoded protein: CAWGGSGKGEQFF.

This clonotype showed up many times. The V gene is TRBV7-2, the J gene TRBJ2-1, with a tentative D call TRBD2 (5 bases). V was cut by 2 bases and J by 12 bases, with 20 bases left in between. The CDR3 consists of 15 residues. CDR1 is SGHTA, CDR2 FQGNSA, per germline. CDR3 sequence: CASSLYYGGASSQFF. CDR3 nucleotide sequence: TGTGCCAGCAGCTTATATTACGGAGGAGCCTCGTCGCAGTTCTTC.

This clonotype was counted only a few times. Here the CDR3 DNA reads TGTGCCAGTACCCCAACAGGGATCCAAGAGACCCAGTACTTC. This sequence encodes CASTPTGIQETQYF. V gene TRBV19 combines with J gene TRBJ2-5; the D gene is possibly TRBD1 (6 bases). Trimming took 7 bases from V and 1 from J, leaving 13 bases between them. The CDR3 spans 14 residues. The germline V gene encodes CDR1 LNHDA and CDR2 SQIVND (reference sequence).

The chain joins TRBV6-2 or TRBV6-3 to TRBJ2-1; TRBD2 aligns across 7 bases. This CDR3 has 15 amino acids. From germline, CDR1 is MNHEY and CDR2 SVGEGT. The junction had 11 bases not matched to a gene; V was cut back by 11 bases and J by 1 base. For the CDR3, the DNA is TGTGCCGGTCGCGGGGGAGAGGGTTCCTACAATGAGCAGTTCTTC. Encoded protein: CAGRGGEGSYNEQFF.

A word on this clonotype: It is unclear where the CDR3 begins or ends on the DNA, so no DNA is shown, and the CDR3 is as TCRdb lists it. This CDR3 is CAWSVLRANVLTF. This chain uses TRBV30 with TRBJ2-6. The germline V gene encodes CDR1 GTSNPN and CDR2 SVGIG (reference sequence). The CDR3 adds up to 13 amino acids, both ends counted.

This chain joins TRBV7-2 and TRBJ2-3, with 9 bases identical to TRBD2. Germline V lookup: CDR1 SGHTA, CDR2 FQGNSA. CDR3 length: 15 amino acids. The V segment lost 2 bases and the J segment 5 bases; nucleotides outside the gene matches: 5. Here the CDR3 reads CASSLRSGGIDTQYF. The CDR3 DNA reads TGTGCCAGCAGCTTAAGAAGCGGGGGGATAGATACGCAGTATTTT.

The CDR3 DNA reads as TGTGCCAGCAGTTTACCGGGACAGAGCAATCAGCCCCAGCATTTT. Translating it yields CASSLPGQSNQPQHF. The chain uses TRBV28 and TRBJ1-5, with TRBD1 matching over 7 bases. Germline CDR1 MDHEN, CDR2 SYDVKM. Trimming cost V 2 bases and J 1 base; bases outside gene matches: 2. The CDR3 covers 15 residues.

This clonotype was recorded many times. The genes are TRBV7-2 and TRBJ2-3, with unresolved D. V gave up 1 base and J gave up 7 bases, with 6 bases separating them. The CDR3 sequence is 12 residues long. CDR1 and CDR2 from the germline V gene are SGHTA and FQGNSA. Here the CDR3 DNA reads TGTGCCAGCAGCTTAGGTGGGAATACGCAGTATTTT. Protein product: CASSLGGNTQYF. Drawing the rest from reference TRBV7-2 and TRBJ2-3, the complete variable domain is GAGVSQSPSNKVTEKGKDVELRCDPISGHTALYWYRQSLGQGLEFLIYFQGNSAPDKSGLPSDRFSAERTGGSVSTLTIQRTQQEDSAVYLCASSLGGNTQYFGPGTRLTVL.